This TCR beta chain was captured in a study of shared clonotypes between healthy human individuals. Each cell subset's genomic DNA was divided evenly among several immunoSEQ plates. Replicate PCRs run on unsorted PBMC used around 0.3 ug DNA, which was tens of thousands of T cell genomes. Sequencing was performed with immunoSEQ multiplex PCR; in TCRdb, only in-frame clones are kept and a portion is missing. The sample has over 400,000 clones; roughly 80% are singletons. Note on this clone: Antigen specificity is unknown.

Findings and caveats of the study: Clonotype sharing among donors, it was expected, would be affected by sequencing depth. Genetic and exposure-history diversity was limited by the few donors.

The sequencing input was PBMCs. This TCR derives from a woman in her thirties or forties in good health. Some clones in this sample may be carry-over from other donors' samples.

CDR3 residues: CASSLSGQGLADAGELFF. The CDR3 coding sequence is TGTGCCAGCAGTTTATCGGGTCAGGGACTAGCCGACGCAGGGGAGCTGTTTTTT. V gene TRBV27 combines with J gene TRBJ2-2, with 9 bases lining up with TRBD2. Germline CDR1 and CDR2: MNHEY and SMNVEV (reference sequence). Trimming at V came to 0 bases and at J to 8 bases, leaving 13 bases not matched to a gene. The length of the CDR3 is 18 residues.